These 3 T cell receptor beta chains came from one sample sequenced in a study of blood T cells in healthy people across ages. A second PCR, run for about 7 to 11 cycles, used a sample-barcoded 5' primer plus a J-beta primer mix. MiXCR was run by TCRdb on the 5' RACE reads, yielding one entry per CDR3 protein. The sample has fewer than 750,000 distinct CDR3 sequences, roughly 48% seen once; the top ten hold about 22%. The specimen was blood. Receptors were obtained from a man older than 75 in good health.

Remarks on this clonotype: A much larger clone differs by one base, so this may be a read error. The V and J genes are TRBV6-5 and TRBJ2-1; 8 bases are shared with TRBD1. The DNA end is more similar to TRBJ2-7, so the J call may be wrong. The CDR3 runs to 14 residues. Per germline, CDR1 MNHEY and CDR2 SVGAGI. This CDR3 is CASSSDRGYNEQYF. CDR3 in DNA: TGTGCCAGCAGTTCCGACAGGGGTTACAATGAGCAGTACTTC.

J is TRBJ2-4 and V is TRBV29-1; 10 bases fit TRBD1. The DNA end favors TRBJ2-7, so the J call may be wrong. From germline, CDR1 is SQVTM and CDR2 ANQGSEA. The CDR3 runs 13 residues. CDR3 coding DNA: TGCAGCGTTGAAAGGGGACAGGGGCGCGAGCAGTACTTC. It translates to CSVERGQGREQYF.

The rearrangement links TRBV29-1 to TRBJ2-3, with unresolved D. Trimming cost V 0 bases and J 5 bases, with 9 bases left between them. Germline loops: CDR1 SQVTM, CDR2 ANQGSEA. This CDR3 has 13 amino acids. The CDR3 loop reads CSVEDRSIDTQYF. The CDR3 DNA follows: TGCAGCGTTGAAGATCGGTCCATAGATACGCAGTATTTT.